This T cell receptor beta chain was documented in a study of shared clonotypes between healthy human individuals. About the research overall: The plates for each donor numbered three CD4 naive, three CD4 memory, two CD8 naive and one CD8 memory. Study-wide results and caveats: In contrast to clonotypes shared by all four donors, non-shared clonotypes had lower generation probabilities.

Positively selected for CCR7, the CD45RO-negative cells used as naive CD8 cells excluded terminally differentiated effector memory CD45RA+ cells. This CDR3 contains 17 residues. Trimming left V 5 bases short and J 4 bases short, with 23 bases between. Germline V gene sequence: CDR1 MNHEY, CDR2 SMNVEV (reference sequence). Note on this clone: Its antigen is currently unknown.

Assay runs were performed at deep level. Only in-frame clones appear in the TCRdb table, and some are missing; sequencing was by immunoSEQ multiplex PCR. There are hundreds of thousands of clones in the sample; approximately 96% occur only once, and approximately 0.11% lies in the top ten. V and J are TRBV27 and TRBJ2-5; perhaps TRBD1 as D (6 bases). This TCR came from a woman in her 30s in good health. Sequencing used naive CD8+ T cells sorted from blood. CDR3 coding DNA: TGTGCCAGCAGTCAGAACGCATGGGACATTCCCGGAGAGACCCAGTACTTC. It translates to CASSQNAWDIPGETQYF.